The T cell receptor (beta chain) described here comes from a study of T-cell reconstitution after alpha-beta-depleted transplantation in children. Preparing the TCRbeta library involved the use of unique molecular identifiers. TCRdb itself ran the PCR reads through MiXCR, one entry per CDR3 protein. Seen here are over 400,000 distinct CDR3 sequences, roughly an eighth observed once, and the top ten hold less than 6.5%. The CDR3 consists of 15 residues. V lost 7 bases to trimming and J lost 3 bases; unmatched junction nucleotides: 8. Germline values: CDR1 MNHEY, CDR2 SVGEGT. This material consisted of PBMCs from the stem cell graft donor, taken from the stem cell graft. The origin of this receptor is a human donor who donated a stem cell graft to a child with combined immunodeficiency. This sequence joins TRBV6-2 or TRBV6-3 and TRBJ2-2; 7 positions agree with TRBD2. CDR3 protein: CASKSGTSDTGELFF. The CDR3 bases are TGTGCCAGCAAATCAGGCACTAGCGACACCGGGGAGCTGTTTTTT.